This T cell receptor beta chain comes out of a study of identical twins. Study outcomes and limitations: Cord blood beta clonotypes present at high abundance carried fewer insertions; no such pattern appeared in memory repertoires. For monozygotic twins, models underestimated out-of-frame TCR alpha sharing.

This clonotype was observed many times. What it binds is not known. MiXCR, run by TCRdb on the 5' RACE reads, gives a single entry per CDR3 protein. The sample has about 220,000 distinct CDR3 sequences; approximately 8.3% are singletons. Germline assignment: CDR1 SGHRS and CDR2 YFSETQ. This CDR3 is 18 amino acids long. V was shortened by 2 bases and J by 3 bases, with 21 bases between the two germline ends. Another study also made use of these data, one on yellow fever vaccine responses in identical twins.

What was sequenced was memory (CD45RO+) T cells sorted from blood. This receptor was obtained from a woman aged 18-35 years in good health. This chain uses TRBV5-1 with TRBJ2-1, with TRBD2 as a possible D gene (6 bases). The CDR3 protein is CASSLYKSSRGGYNEQFF. DNA for the CDR3: TGCGCCAGCAGCTTATATAAAAGTTCAAGGGGAGGCTACAATGAGCAGTTCTTC.